Sequencing of this T cell receptor (beta chain) was carried out in a study of response to subunit inactivated influenza vaccine. General study findings and limits: Authors suggested each seasonal influenza vaccination recruits few new T cells.

To note about this clonotype: The antigen is not known.

The CDR3 spans 17 residues. After removal of 4 bases from V and 4 bases from J, the junction contained 10 bases not matched to a gene. Germline lookup yields CDR1 SGHRS and CDR2 YFSETQ. TCRdb re-derived calls from the RT-PCR reads in MiXCR, one entry per CDR3 protein. The table has about half a million distinct CDR3 sequences, less than 10% seen once; the top ten hold over 10%. The sequencing here drew on PBMCs from blood, taken around 2 years after vaccination. The chain employs TRBV5-1 and TRBJ2-1; 11 bases match TRBD1. The receptor was derived from a man between 50 and 75 years old who received an inactivated influenza vaccine. DNA of the CDR3: TGCGCCAGCAGCCCCGGCGGGACAGGGGGAATTTACAATGAGCAGTTCTTC. It specifies CASSPGGTGGIYNEQFF.